Sequencing of this TCR beta chain was carried out in a study of cytomegalovirus exposure and HLA in healthy donors. The V gene's germline CDR1 is LNHDA and CDR2 SQIVND (reference sequence). The CDR3 covers 15 residues. J was trimmed by 8 bases and V by 3 bases; bases with no gene match: 7. TCRdb's copy holds only in-frame clones and misses some; the assay was immunoSEQ multiplex PCR. This sample has roughly 130,000 clones, with 89% found just once. An approximately 130-subject validation cohort, separate from the roughly 680-subject first cohort, supplied the donors. Comment on this clone: Its matching antigen is unknown.

Study-level points and caveats: In the roughly 130 validation repertoires, a later analysis found that first-cohort TCR clusters tended to co-occur. A list of 164 TCR beta chains associated with cytomegalovirus was given. Reported performance of the classifier showed diagnosis of cytomegalovirus status with high specificity and sensitivity.

Sequences were obtained from PBMCs. The rearrangement joins TRBV19 to TRBJ2-1; TRBD1 aligns across 10 bases. The receptor was derived from a man between 25 and 39 years old in good health and CMV-seronegative. CDR3 in amino acids: CASSIGTGASDEQFF. In nucleotides, the CDR3 is TGTGCCAGTAGTATCGGGACAGGGGCATCGGATGAGCAGTTCTTC.